These T cell receptor beta chains were read from a single sample in a study of cytotoxic CD8 clonotypes in ibrutinib-treated CLL. Clones were read by immunoSEQ multiplex PCR, and TCRdb kept only the in-frame ones, dropping some. The data contain 30,000 to 35,000 clones, 60% to 80% of them seen just once; the ten biggest clones take up 25% to 35%. The source was PBMCs, collected before ibrutinib treatment. All receptors come from a human donor with chronic lymphocytic leukemia. CDR3s include the opening cysteine and the closing phenylalanine or tryptophan. A D gene is named only where the DNA matches it firmly. Where a row states a size, it is once, few, many or the class of an expanded clone; other rows omit it.

TRBV5-1	TRBD2	TRBJ2-1	NA	TGCGCCAGCAGCAAGGGACTAGCGGGTTGGGAGCAGTTCTTC	CASSKGLAGWEQFF
TRBV5-1	NA	TRBJ1-4	few	TGCGCCAGCAGCGACCTGAGGGAAAAACTGTTTTTT	CASSDLREKLFF
TRBV2	NA	TRBJ1-6	NA	TGTGCCAGCAGTGTGACAGGACTGAATTCACCCCTCCACTTT	CASSVTGLNSPLHF
TRBV27	NA	TRBJ2-1	once	TGTGCCAGCAGCACCATCGACCGCGAGCAGTTCTTC	CASSTIDREQFF
TRBV2	TRBD1	TRBJ1-4	few	TGTGCCAGGTCACAGGGGATTAATGAAAAACTGTTTTTT	CARSQGINEKLFF
TRBV10-3	NA	TRBJ2-7	NA	TGTGCCATCAGTGAGTCGTTGGGGCAGGGAAAGGGCTACGAGCAGTACTTC	CAISESLGQGKGYEQYF
TRBV6-1	TRBD2	TRBJ2-3	NA	TGTGCCAGCAGTGTTACTAGCGGGGCCCCAGATACGCAGTATTTT	CASSVTSGAPDTQYF
TRBV28	NA	TRBJ1-5	NA	TGTGCATGGGGTGGAACAGTTAGCAATCAGCCCCAGCATTTT	CAWGGTVSNQPQHF
TRBV5-1	NA	TRBJ2-7	NA	TGCGCCAGCAGCTTGGCTAGAGGGACACCATCCTACGAGCAGTACTTC	CASSLARGTPSYEQYF
TRBV19	NA	TRBJ2-6	NA	TGTGCCAGTAGTATCAGGGCTTCCTCTGGGGCCAACGTCCTGACTTTC	CASSIRASSGANVLTF
TRBV30	NA	TRBJ2-7	NA	TGTGCCTGGTCGTGGGACTCCCTAACCTACGAGCAGTACTTC	CAWSWDSLTYEQYF
TRBV6-1	TRBD1	TRBJ1-3	once	TGTGCCAGCAGTGAGAGGGGGCATGGAAACACCATATATTTT	CASSERGHGNTIYF
TRBV7-9	TRBD1	TRBJ2-1	NA	TGTGCCAGCAGCCCGGACAGGGTTGGAGATGAGCAGTTCTTC	CASSPDRVGDEQFF
TRBV6-1	TRBD1	TRBJ2-7	few	TGTGCCAGCAGTGAATGGGGACAGGGACATGGCGAGCAGTACTTC	CASSEWGQGHGEQYF
TRBV18	TRBD1	TRBJ1-5	NA	TGTGCCAGCTCGCCTAGCCAGGGGGATCATCCCCAGCATTTT	CASSPSQGDHPQHF
TRBV6-6	NA	TRBJ2-1	NA	TGTGCCAGCAGTTACTATCCTAAGAATGAGCAGTTCTTC	CASSYYPKNEQFF
TRBV4-3	NA	TRBJ2-1	NA	TGCGCCAGCAGCCAAGATTCGGACGGTGAGCAGTTCTTC	CASSQDSDGEQFF
TRBV6-6	NA	TRBJ1-6	NA	TGTGCCAGCAGTCCCAGGGGAGGTAATTCACCCCTCCACTTT	CASSPRGGNSPLHF
TRBV4-3	NA	TRBJ1-4	NA	TGCGCCAGCAGCCGAGGAGGAAAACTGTTTTTT	CASSRGGKLFF
TRBV27	NA	TRBJ2-1	few	TGTGCCAGCAGTTTAGGGGCCGGCGAGCAGTTCTTC	CASSLGAGEQFF
TRBV21-1	NA	TRBJ2-1	NA	TGTGCCAGCAGCCCGAGACAGGGCCCGATTACATACAATGAGCAGTTCTTC	CASSPRQGPITYNEQFF
TRBV5-4	NA	TRBJ2-5	NA	TGTGCCAGCAGCCACGCCGGGACGGCAGAGGGGACCCAGTACTTC	CASSHAGTAEGTQYF
TRBV19	NA	TRBJ1-1	NA	TGTGCCAGTAGTTTCGCGTACGAAGCTTTCTTT	CASSFAYEAFF
TRBV27	NA	TRBJ1-2	NA	TGTGCCAGCAGCACTGGGGGGAACTATGGCTACACCTTC	CASSTGGNYGYTF
TRBV15	TRBD1	TRBJ1-5	NA	TGTGCCACCAGCAGAGAGACAGGGGGGAACAATCAGCCCCAGCATTTT	CATSRETGGNNQPQHF
TRBV19	NA	TRBJ1-2	NA	TGTGCCAGTAGGGTGAGGGGCGGAGAGTCCTATGGCTACACCTTC	CASRVRGGESYGYTF
TRBV1	NA	TRBJ2-7	NA	TGCACCAGCAGCCAACAGGCTGTCTACGAGCAGTACTTC	CTSSQQAVYEQYF
TRBV11-2	NA	TRBJ2-2	few	TGTGCCAGCAGCTTTAGGACAGCACACACCGGGGAGCTGTTTTTT	CASSFRTAHTGELFF
TRBV7-9	TRBD1	TRBJ1-6	few	TGTGCCAGCAGCATTGGTGGACAGGGGGCCTCACCCCTCCACTTT	CASSIGGQGASPLHF
TRBV5-1	NA	TRBJ1-1	NA	TGCGCCAGCAGTGAGTCTCTAGGGTGGAGGGTTTTGAGCACTGAAGCTTTCTTT	CASSESLGWRVLSTEAFF